The rows below give T cell receptor beta chains drawn from one sample of a study of CD8+ T cells in alopecia areata. Assay: immunoSEQ multiplex PCR; the TCRdb copy retains only in-frame clones and omits some. The sample lists around 80,000 clones, approximately 50% occurring once. The source material was NKG2D-high CD8+ T cells sorted from blood. Receptor source: a human donor with alopecia areata. The CDR3 runs from the conserved cysteine through the conserved F or W. A D gene is named only where the DNA matches it firmly. Clone size is not always given. Where it is, it says once, few, many or a class for expanded clones.

cdr3_length	j_call	v_call	d_call	clone_size	cdr3_nt	cdr3_aa
13	TRBJ2-7	TRBV27	TRBD1	-	TGTGCCAGCAGTCTGGGACAGAGCTACGAGCAGTACTTC	CASSLGQSYEQYF
14	TRBJ1-1	TRBV11-2	-	-	TGTGCCAGCAGCTTTCAGGCTGGGAACACTGAAGCTTTCTTT	CASSFQAGNTEAFF
13	TRBJ1-5	TRBV7-3	-	-	TGTGCCAGCAGCTTAAGTAGCAATCAGCCCCAGCATTTT	CASSLSSNQPQHF
11	TRBJ2-2	TRBV7-3	-	-	TGTGCCAGCAGCTCCACCGGGGAGCTGTTTTTT	CASSSTGELFF
17	TRBJ2-1	TRBV30	-	once	TGTGCCTGGAGTGTACTCAGTCACCCCCGCGGCTACAATGAGCAGTTCTTC	CAWSVLSHPRGYNEQFF
14	TRBJ2-2	TRBV4-2	-	-	TGTGCCAGCAGCCAAGAGCTAGCAACCGGGGAGCTGTTTTTT	CASSQELATGELFF
15	TRBJ1-5	TRBV27	-	-	TGTGCCAGCAGTTTCACAGGAGACAGCAATCAGCCCCAGCATTTT	CASSFTGDSNQPQHF
12	TRBJ2-1	TRBV27	-	once	TGTGCCAGCAGGGGACCGGATCGTAAGCAGTTCTTC	CASRGPDRKQFF
14	TRBJ1-1	TRBV28	-	-	TGTGCCAGCAGTCTGACCAGGGAGAACACTGAAGCTTTCTTT	CASSLTRENTEAFF
14	TRBJ2-1	TRBV29-1	TRBD2	-	TGCAGCGTTGTTGGCCTAGCGGGAGGTAATGAGCAGTTCTTC	CSVVGLAGGNEQFF
13	TRBJ1-1	TRBV29-1	-	few	TGCAGCGTTGAAGAGGGGCAGGTCACTGAAGCTTTCTTT	CSVEEGQVTEAFF